This T cell receptor (beta chain) was identified in a study of CD8+ T cells in alopecia areata. As for the study in general: Treatment comprised oral tofacitinib, 5 to 10 mg twice daily, in treated patients. Findings and caveats of the study: As there was one nonresponder, how baseline CD8+ expansion relates to response remains uncertain. Tofacitinib significantly decreased scalp clonality and expanded CD8+ clones among top 100. Tofacitinib did not eliminate many expanded lesional clones from scalp or blood.

Trimming left V 1 base short and J 1 base short, with 10 bases between. The CDR3 is 14 residues long. Per the germline V gene, CDR1 is GTSNPN and CDR2 is SVGIG (reference sequence). RNA was isolated and reverse transcribed to cDNA, the sequencing template. Assay used: immunoSEQ multiplex PCR; TCRdb lists only in-frame clones, some missing. Of 200,000 or so clones in the sample, more than 45% are singletons; the top ten hold 5.5%. Treatment meaning: oral pan-JAK inhibitor, 5-10 mg twice daily. Points on this clone: Its antigen is currently unknown.

The clonotype comes from a human donor with alopecia areata. This chain uses TRBV30 with TRBJ1-1; the D gene is possibly TRBD1 (5 bases). The sequencing here drew on CD4+ T cells sorted from blood, taken at week 24, from a patient treated with tofacitinib. The CDR3 reads CAWSARQRNTEAFF. For the CDR3, the DNA is TGTGCCTGGAGTGCCCGACAGCGGAACACTGAAGCTTTCTTT.